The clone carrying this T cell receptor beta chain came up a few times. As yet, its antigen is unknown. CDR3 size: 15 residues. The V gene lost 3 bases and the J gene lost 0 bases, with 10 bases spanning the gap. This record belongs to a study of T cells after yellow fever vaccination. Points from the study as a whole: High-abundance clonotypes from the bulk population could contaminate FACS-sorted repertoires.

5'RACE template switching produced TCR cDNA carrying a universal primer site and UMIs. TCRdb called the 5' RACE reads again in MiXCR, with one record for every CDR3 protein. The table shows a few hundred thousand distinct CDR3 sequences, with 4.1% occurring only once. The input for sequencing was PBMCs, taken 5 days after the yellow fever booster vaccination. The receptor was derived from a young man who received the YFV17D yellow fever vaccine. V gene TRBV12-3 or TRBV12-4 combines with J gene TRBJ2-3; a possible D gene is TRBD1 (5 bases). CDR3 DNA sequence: TGTGCCAGCAGTTTTGAAGGGGCTAGCACAGATACGCAGTATTTT. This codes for CASSFEGASTDTQYF.